The T cell receptor beta chain under discussion was sequenced for a study of T cell responses to AZD1222 COVID-19 vaccine. Study conclusions and caveats: White British donors predominated, females outnumbered males, and clonal diversity was possibly underestimated.

Sequencing used immunoSEQ multiplex PCR; TCRdb keeps in-frame clones, though not all of them. This table holds some 120,000 clones, almost 95% found once. The CDR3 runs to 12 residues. Deletions cut 5 bases from V and 2 bases from J, with 9 bases between. The germline CDR1 and CDR2 sequences are SQVTM and ANQGSEA. The count of this clone is one. What it binds is not known. The chain employs TRBV29-1 and TRBJ2-5; the D gene is possibly TRBD1 (6 bases). The TCR sequence derives from an adult who received the AZD1222 COVID-19 vaccine. This material consisted of peripheral blood, taken 28 days after the second AZD1222 dose. CDR3 nucleotide sequence: TGCAGCGTTACTGGACAGCAAGAGACCCAGTACTTC. Residues: CSVTGQQETQYF.